The sequence of this TCR beta chain was determined in a study of T cell responses to AZD1222 COVID-19 vaccine. CDR1 is SGHTA and CDR2 is FQGNSA in the germline V gene. V was cut by 1 base and J by 3 bases, with 9 bases left in between. This CDR3 is built from 14 residues. Assay: immunoSEQ multiplex PCR; the TCRdb copy retains only in-frame clones and omits some. The sample includes 150,000 to 200,000 clones, 85% to 90% of them seen just once. As to this clone: Its specificity is not known.

Study conclusions and caveats: Baseline seropositivity characterized only six AZD1222 recipients.

This clonotype was sampled from an adult in good health. Sequencing used peripheral blood, obtained on day 0 of AZD1222 vaccination. The V and J genes are TRBV7-2 and TRBJ1-2; D is undetermined. DNA for the CDR3: TGTGCCAGCAGCTTAGATCACGGGTACTATGGCTACACCTTC. It is translated as CASSLDHGYYGYTF.